This passage covers 27 T cell receptor beta chains from one sample sequenced in a study of T-cell reconstitution after alpha-beta-depleted transplantation in children. Unique molecular identifiers featured in how the TCRbeta library was prepared. TCRdb re-called the PCR reads through MiXCR, storing one row per CDR3 protein. This repertoire shows about 460,000 distinct CDR3 sequences, around 12% found once; its top ten account for around 6.1%. The specimen was PBMCs from the stem cell graft donor, collected from the stem cell graft. These receptors came from a human donor who donated a stem cell graft to a child with combined immunodeficiency.

The rearrangement links TRBV21-1 to TRBJ2-5; TRBD2 is the table's D call, not checked against the DNA. TRBV21-1 counts as a pseudogene. The CDR3 spans 17 residues. The CDR3 DNA is TGTGCCAGCAGCAAAGGGAGTAGCGGGAGTCTCCAAGAGACCCAGTACTTC. The encoded protein is CASSKGSSGSLQETQYF.

This clonotype was picked up one time. The chain couples TRBV29-1 to TRBJ2-1; 13 bases align to TRBD2. This CDR3 contains 17 residues. Germline V CDR1 and CDR2: SQVTM, ANQGSEA. The trim removed 5 bases at V and 5 bases at J, leaving 12 bases unmatched. Written as DNA, the CDR3 is TGCAGCGTTCCCTTGACAGCTACTAGCGGGAGGGACAATGAGCAGTTCTTC. It is translated as CSVPLTATSGRDNEQFF.

This clonotype was detected a few times. The chain is built from TRBV3-1 and TRBJ2-7; D unclear. The CDR3 spans 12 residues. Germline-derived CDR1 and CDR2 are LGHDT and YNNKEL (reference sequence). Between the trimmed V and J ends, which lost 1 base and 5 bases, there was a span of 6 bases. The CDR3: CASSQVVNEQYF. CDR3 nucleotides: TGTGCCAGCAGCCAAGTCGTTAACGAGCAGTACTTC.

This clonotype has only a few counts. The chain uses TRBV3-1 and TRBJ2-7, with TRBD1 identical over 9 bases. This CDR3 has 17 amino acids. CDR1 and CDR2 (germline): LGHDT, YNNKEL (reference sequence). V lost 4 bases to trimming and J lost 3 bases; unmatched junction nucleotides: 13. The CDR3 region has the DNA TGTGCCAGCAGCCTACACGTCGGGACAGGGTTTGGCTACGAGCAGTACTTC. It yields the protein CASSLHVGTGFGYEQYF.

V and J are TRBV5-6 and TRBJ2-1; tentatively, D is TRBD2 (6 bases). The CDR3 has 12 amino acids. The V gene lost 3 bases and the J gene lost 14 bases, with 15 bases spanning the gap. Per the germline V gene, CDR1 is SGHDT and CDR2 is YYEEEE. The DNA of the CDR3 is TGTGCCAGCAGCTGGGGGTGGGGGGTTGAGTTCTTC. Its protein product is CASSWGWGVEFF.

A single count supports this clonotype. The chain joins TRBV10-2 to TRBJ1-3; D is unresolved. The germline gives CDR1 WSHSY, CDR2 SAAADI. The length of the CDR3 is 15 residues. Between the trimmed V and J ends, which lost 5 bases and 1 base, there was a span of 12 bases. The CDR3 DNA follows: TGCGCCAGCAGTTACATGGGGAAATCTGGAAACACCATATATTTT. Its translation: CASSYMGKSGNTIYF.

The sample holds a few counts of this clonotype. In DNA form, the CDR3 reads TGCGCCAGCAGCTTGAAAGGACAGGGGATCGCAGATGAAAAACTGTTTTTT. Its protein is CASSLKGQGIADEKLFF. V usage is TRBV5-1 and J usage is TRBJ1-4; 9 nucleotides align to TRBD1. The length of the CDR3 is 17 residues. CDR1 is SGHRS, CDR2 YFSETQ, per germline. V shed 1 base and J 6 bases; nucleotides not matched to a gene: 10.

The rearrangement uses TRBV29-1 and TRBJ2-5; D is uncertain. Germline loops: CDR1 SQVTM, CDR2 ANQGSEA. The CDR3 has 13 residues. V gave up 4 bases and J gave up 0 bases, with 9 bases separating them. CDR3 in DNA: TGCAGCGTTGCCCTAGTGTACCAAGAGACCCAGTACTTC. This codes for CSVALVYQETQYF. Full variable domain (outside the CDR3, taken from reference TRBV29-1 and TRBJ2-5): SAVISQKPSRDICQRGTSLTIQCQVDSQVTMMFWYRQQPGQSLTLIATANQGSEATYESGFVIDKFPISRPNLTFSTLTVSNMSPEDSSIYLCSVALVYQETQYFGPGTRLLVL.

This clonotype was seen many times. V gene TRBV6-5 combines with J gene TRBJ2-3; no definite D call. CDR1 is MNHEY, CDR2 SVGAGI, per germline. The V gene lost 8 bases and the J gene lost 0 bases, with 15 bases spanning the gap. This CDR3 region has 15 residues. The DNA of the CDR3 is TGTGCCAGCCGCCCGGCGATGGCTAGCACAGATACGCAGTATTTT. This encodes CASRPAMASTDTQYF.

There are a few counts of this clonotype. A read error may produce the germline difference seen at one junction end. The V call is TRBV7-2, the J call TRBJ1-1; D uncertain. The CDR3 totals 15 residues. Germline V gene sequence: CDR1 SGHTA, CDR2 FQGNSA. The chain's CDR3 is CASILEASFVIEAFF. CDR3 DNA: TGTGCCAGCATCTTAGAGGCCTCTTTTGTCATCGAAGCTTTCTTT.

This clonotype occurred many times. This chain connects TRBV7-9 to TRBJ1-5, with 11 bases lining up with TRBD1. V gave up 4 bases and J gave up 2 bases; unmatched junction bases: 1. Germline CDR1 and CDR2: SEHNR and FQNEAQ (reference sequence). The length of the CDR3 is 15 residues. The CDR3 coding sequence is TGTGCCAGCAGCTCGGGACAGGGGGGCAATCAGCCCCAGCATTTT. This sequence encodes CASSSGQGGNQPQHF. Variable domain in full (rest from reference TRBV7-9 and TRBJ1-5): DTGVSQNPRHKITKRGQNVTFRCDPISEHNRLYWYRQTLGQGPEFLTYFQNEAQLEKSRLLSDRFSAERPKGSFSTLEIQRTEQGDSAMYLCASSSGQGGNQPQHFGDGTRLSIL.

The chain has TRBV7-9 and TRBJ2-7, with 8 bases identical to TRBD2. V dropped 3 bases and J dropped 2; count of bases not matched to a gene: 3. Germline assignment: CDR1 SEHNR and CDR2 FQNEAQ (reference sequence). The CDR3 loop spans 14 amino acids. This chain's CDR3 is CASSFPGLAYEQYF. In nucleotides, the CDR3 is TGTGCCAGCAGCTTCCCGGGACTAGCCTACGAGCAGTACTTC.

This clonotype was picked up a small number of times. This chain joins TRBV11-1 and TRBJ2-1; 8 nucleotides line up with TRBD1. CDR3 length: 15 residues. The junction had 11 bases not matched to a gene; V was cut back by 5 bases and J by 8 bases. Germline V CDR1 and CDR2: SGHAT, FQDESV (reference sequence). CDR3 DNA sequence: TGTGCCAGCAGCATTCTTGACAGGGGCCCTGATGAGCAGTTCTTC. Translated, it gives CASSILDRGPDEQFF.

The rearrangement joins TRBV4-1 to TRBJ2-3, with 11 bases aligning to TRBD1. The trim removed 4 bases at V and 4 bases at J, leaving 4 bases unmatched. Germline loops: CDR1 MGHRA, CDR2 YSYEKL. The CDR3 is 15 amino acids. CDR3 DNA: TGCGCCAGCAGCCGGGGACAGGGGGTTCCAGATACGCAGTATTTT. Translation: CASSRGQGVPDTQYF.

The genes are TRBV30 and TRBJ2-1; TRBD2 agrees at 8 bases. The CDR3 is 18 amino acids. V trimming: 2 bases; J trimming: 3 bases; junction bases outside the gene matches: 15. The germline gives CDR1 GTSNPN, CDR2 SVGIG (reference sequence). CDR3 sequence: CAWSPTSGGALFYNEQFF. CDR3 coding DNA: TGTGCCTGGAGTCCTACTAGCGGCGGCGCCCTTTTCTACAATGAGCAGTTCTTC.

This clonotype appeared a few times. This chain connects TRBV12-3 or TRBV12-4 to TRBJ1-4; D is perhaps TRBD1 (5 bases). The CDR3 totals 15 residues. V lost 3 bases, J lost 3 bases, and 11 bases lay in between. This CDR3 is CASSFSGDANEKLFF. The CDR3 nucleotides are TGTGCCAGCAGTTTCTCGGGGGATGCTAATGAAAAACTGTTTTTT.

This clonotype was counted at least ten times. The chain couples TRBV4-3 to TRBJ2-3, with a tentative D call TRBD1 (6 bases). This CDR3 has 17 residues. Looked up from germline, CDR1 is LGHNA and CDR2 is YSLEER. Trimming stripped 2 bases from V and 4 bases from J, with 19 bases between. CDR3 DNA sequence: TGCGCCAGCAGCCAATCCGGAGCCAGGGGATTAGCAGATACGCAGTATTTT. This gives the protein CASSQSGARGLADTQYF.

A few counts support this clonotype. This CDR3 is CASSLTYGRNTGELFF. DNA of the CDR3: TGTGCCAGCAGCTTGACTTACGGGAGGAACACCGGGGAGCTGTTTTTT. This sequence joins TRBV7-6 and TRBJ2-2; possibly TRBD2 for D (6 bases). CDR1 and CDR2 (germline): SGHVS, FNYEAQ. The CDR3 consists of 16 residues. Between the trimmed V and J ends, which lost 3 bases and 1 base, there was a span of 12 bases.

This clonotype was counted only a few times. DNA of the CDR3: TGTGCCATCAGTGACCAGGAGCAGCCCCAGCATTTT. This sequence encodes CAISDQEQPQHF. The chain recombines TRBV10-3 with TRBJ1-5; the D is unclear. Trimming removed 3 bases from V and 7 bases from J, with 7 bases in between. Germline lookup yields CDR1 ENHRY and CDR2 SYGVKD. The CDR3 is made up of 12 amino acids.

This clonotype was picked up many times. The chain combines TRBV11-2 with TRBJ2-5, with D perhaps TRBD1 or TRBD2 (5 bases each). CDR1 and CDR2 from the germline V gene are SGHAT and FQNNGV. The CDR3 runs 13 residues. With 0 bases removed from V and 4 bases from J, the gap between germline ends came to 6 bases. In DNA form, the CDR3 reads TGTGCCAGCAGCTTAGAGGGGGTAGAGACCCAGTACTTC. The encoded protein is CASSLEGVETQYF.

This clonotype was detected only once. The chain couples TRBV6-6 to TRBJ2-7, with D unclear. The length of the CDR3 is 12 residues. From germline, CDR1 is MNHNY and CDR2 SVGAGI (reference sequence). Trimming stripped 4 bases from V and 2 bases from J, with 6 bases between. The CDR3 coding sequence is TGTGCCAGCAGTTTCAAGACCTACGAGCAGTACTTC. Protein: CASSFKTYEQYF.

This rearrangement joins TRBV15 to TRBJ1-1; tentatively, D is TRBD1 (5 bases). The CDR3 length is 13 residues. Germline V lookup: CDR1 LNHNV, CDR2 YYDKDF (reference sequence). The germline V and J ends were trimmed by 5 bases and 6 bases, with 13 bases remaining between them. The CDR3 DNA sequence: TGTGCCACCAGCGCGTCCGGGGGGGCTGAAGCTTTCTTT. Translation gives CATSASGGAEAFF.

This clonotype has a handful of counts. The chain carries TRBV20-1 and TRBJ2-7; 7 bases align to TRBD1. Germline-derived CDR1 and CDR2 are DFQATT and SNEGSKA (reference sequence). CDR3 length: 15 residues. Losses at the gene ends were 4 bases for V and 1 base for J; bases not matched to a gene: 10. The CDR3 nucleotides read TGCAGTGCTACCCCTAGACAGGGTCGGTCCTACGAGCAGTACTTC. Its translation is CSATPRQGRSYEQYF.

The chain joins TRBV27 to TRBJ2-1, with D possibly called TRBD1 or TRBD2 (5 bases each). Germline lookup yields CDR1 MNHEY and CDR2 SMNVEV (reference sequence). V lost 10 bases to trimming and J lost 8 bases, with 21 bases between them. This CDR3 is built from 14 residues. This CDR3 reads CATGHWASVDEQFF. The CDR3 coding sequence is TGTGCCACGGGGCACTGGGCCTCGGTGGATGAGCAGTTCTTC.

This clonotype was seen more than once but under ten times. The chain has TRBV27 and TRBJ2-2, with D possibly TRBD2 on 7 matching bases. Trimming removed 7 bases at V and 3 bases at J, with 18 bases between. CDR1 is MNHEY and CDR2 is SMNVEV in the germline V gene (reference sequence). CDR3 length equals 16 residues. The CDR3 loop is CASTQSGAGDTGELFF. CDR3 DNA: TGTGCCAGCACCCAATCGGGGGCGGGGGACACCGGGGAGCTGTTTTTT.

The J gene is TRBJ2-2, the V gene TRBV20-1, with a tentative D call TRBD2 (6 bases). Trimming shortened V by 6 bases and J by 1 base, and 9 bases separated the two germline ends. Germline values: CDR1 DFQATT, CDR2 SNEGSKA (reference sequence). This CDR3 region has 13 residues. Written as DNA, the CDR3 is TGCAGTGCGTTAGCGGTGAACACCGGGGAGCTGTTTTTT. This translates into CSALAVNTGELFF.

This clonotype was counted a few times. This chain uses TRBV5-6 with TRBJ1-1; D possibly corresponds to TRBD1 (5 bases). V was clipped by 4 bases and J by 3 bases, with 13 bases between them. The germline CDR1 and CDR2 sequences are SGHDT and YYEEEE. The CDR3 length is 14 residues. The CDR3 is CASSRGWGDTEAFF. CDR3 sequence (DNA): TGTGCCAGCAGCAGGGGATGGGGAGACACTGAAGCTTTCTTT.